Shown below are 19 T cell receptor beta chains from a single sample sequenced in a study of control samples from healthy donors and cancer patients. The method was immunoSEQ multiplex PCR; TCRdb's version includes in-frame clones alone and lacks a portion of them. The sample gives some 95,000 clones, about 86% of which show up once; about 14% is in the top ten. The sample was blood. The receptors come from a man younger than 45 in good health.

The chain joins TRBV3-1 (or the pseudogene TRBV3-2) to TRBJ2-3; 7 bases line up with TRBD2. From germline, CDR1 is LGHDT and CDR2 YNNKEL (reference sequence). CDR3 length: 15 residues. V dropped 0 bases and J dropped 3; count of bases not matched to a gene: 3. CDR3 sequence: CASSQEAGVTDTQYF. The CDR3 DNA is TGTGCCAGCAGCCAAGAGGCGGGAGTTACAGATACGCAGTATTTT.

The chain employs TRBV19 and TRBJ1-6; the D is unclear. The CDR3 consists of 15 residues. V shed 4 bases and J shed 5 bases, with 12 bases lying between them. The germline CDR1 and CDR2 sequences are LNHDA and SQIVND (reference sequence). The CDR3 here is CASSTHRTDNSPLHF. In DNA form, the CDR3 reads TGTGCCAGTAGTACTCATCGGACGGATAATTCACCCCTCCACTTT.

The J gene is TRBJ1-3, the V gene TRBV19; TRBD1 aligns across 10 bases. The CDR3 extends over 17 amino acids. V shed 0 bases and J 0 bases; nucleotides not matched to a gene: 2. The germline CDR1 and CDR2 sequences are LNHDA and SQIVND (reference sequence). CDR3 bases: TGTGCCAGTAGTATAGAGGGGACAGGGGTCTCTGGAAACACCATATATTTT. Translation: CASSIEGTGVSGNTIYF.

The rearrangement uses TRBV28 and TRBJ1-3; 9 bases are shared with TRBD1. The CDR3 sequence is 16 residues long. The V gene's germline CDR1 is MDHEN and CDR2 SYDVKM. J gave up 4 bases and V 3 bases, and 7 bases lay outside the gene matches. CDR3 DNA: TGTGCCAGCAGTTTCCCACAGGGGGCGCGGGGAAACACCATATATTTT. As protein: CASSFPQGARGNTIYF.

The sample holds one count of this clone. This sequence joins TRBV5-6 and TRBJ2-5, with D perhaps TRBD1 (8 bases). There are 17 residues in the CDR3. V was pared by 3 bases and J by 2 bases, with 20 bases between. CDR1 SGHDT and CDR2 YYEEEE come from the germline V gene. In DNA form, the CDR3 reads TGTGCCAGCAGCTCCCTACAGGGGGGGATGTCTCAAGAGACCCAGTACTTC. Translating gives CASSSLQGGMSQETQYF.

This chain joins TRBV9 and TRBJ1-3; TRBD1 agrees at 8 bases. The CDR3 is 15 amino acids. Germline CDR1 is SGDLS and CDR2 is YYNGEE. J lost 0 bases, V lost 4 bases, and 3 bases had no gene match. CDR3 nucleotides: TGTGCCAGCAGCCCGGGACAGGTCTCTGGAAACACCATATATTTT. Its translation is CASSPGQVSGNTIYF. The variable domain in full, with the rest retrieved from reference TRBV9 and TRBJ1-3, is DSGVTQTPKHLITATGQRVTLRCSPRSGDLSVYWYQQSLDQGLQFLIQYYNGEERAKGNILERFSAQQFPDLHSELNLSSLELGDSALYFCASSPGQVSGNTIYFGEGSWLTVV.

V and J are TRBV7-3 and TRBJ2-3, with 9 bases that match TRBD1. CDR1 and CDR2 from the germline V gene are SGHTA and FQGTGA. V lost 6 bases, J lost 5 bases, and 9 bases stayed unmatched. The CDR3 length is 15 residues. This chain's CDR3 is CASRQGTGIQDTQYF. The CDR3 DNA is TGTGCCAGCAGACAAGGGACAGGGATACAAGATACGCAGTATTTT.

This chain joins TRBV5-1 and TRBJ1-2, with a weak D call TRBD1 (6 bases). The V end lost 4 bases, the J end lost 4 bases, and 20 bases lay between the germline ends. Germline V gene lookup returns CDR1 SGHRS and CDR2 YFSETQ. This CDR3 region has 16 residues. The chain's CDR3 is CASSATAPTGSYGYTF. As DNA, the CDR3 is TGCGCCAGCAGCGCAACCGCTCCCACAGGGAGCTATGGCTACACCTTC.

CDR3 DNA sequence: TGTGCCAGTAGTCCCAATACAGCAGATACGCAGTATTTT. Translation: CASSPNTADTQYF. The V gene is TRBV19, the J gene TRBJ2-3; D not resolved. The CDR3 length is 13 residues. CDR1 and CDR2 (germline): LNHDA, SQIVND (reference sequence). Trimming left V 5 bases short and J 4 bases short, with 10 bases between. Complete variable domain (other parts from reference TRBV19 and TRBJ2-3): DGGITQSPKYLFRKEGQNVTLSCEQNLNHDAMYWYRQDPGQGLRLIYYSQIVNDFQKGDIAEGYSVSREKKESFPLTVTSAQKNPTAFYLCASSPNTADTQYFGPGTRLTVL.

This clone was observed a single time. The chain has TRBV11-2 and TRBJ1-2; 7 bases are shared with TRBD1. Per the germline V gene, CDR1 is SGHAT and CDR2 is FQNNGV. The CDR3 extends over 14 amino acids. V was pared by 6 bases and J by 2 bases, with 6 bases of the junction left unmatched. CDR3 loop: CASRRYRGNYGYTF. DNA for the CDR3: TGTGCCAGCAGACGTTACAGGGGAAACTATGGCTACACCTTC.

The J gene is TRBJ1-2, the V gene TRBV2; 7 bases are a match to TRBD1. Germline values: CDR1 SNHLY, CDR2 FYNNEI. The CDR3 extends over 15 amino acids. V lost 4 bases to trimming and J lost 8 bases; unmatched junction nucleotides: 13. CDR3 in amino acids: CASSGGSDRAGGYTF. The CDR3, as DNA: TGTGCCAGCAGTGGGGGCTCCGACAGGGCAGGAGGCTACACCTTC.

The V gene is TRBV4-3, the J gene TRBJ2-2; D perhaps matches TRBD2 (5 bases). The CDR3 has 17 residues. Germline-derived CDR1 and CDR2 are LGHNA and YSLEER. Trimming left V 3 bases short and J 5 bases short, with 19 bases between. In nucleotides, the CDR3 is TGCGCCAGCAGCCACGATTTACTCTCGGGGAGTACCGGGGAGCTGTTTTTT. The encoded protein is CASSHDLLSGSTGELFF.

This chain uses TRBV7-2 with TRBJ1-3; D gene unclear. CDR3 length: 17 residues. V was clipped by 3 bases and J by 0 bases, with 15 bases between them. Germline-derived CDR1 and CDR2 are SGHTA and FQGNSA. The chain's CDR3 is CASSLFTSVVSGNTIYF. CDR3 DNA: TGTGCCAGCAGCTTGTTCACCAGCGTTGTCTCTGGAAACACCATATATTTT.

CDR3 protein: CASTFRSQPSGNEQFF. The DNA for the CDR3 is TGTGCCAGCACCTTCCGGAGCCAACCCTCCGGGAATGAGCAGTTCTTC. This chain joins TRBV6-6 and TRBJ2-1; no clear D. With 7 bases removed from V and 7 bases from J, the gap between germline ends came to 23 bases. CDR1 is MNHNY, CDR2 SVGAGI, per germline (reference sequence). The CDR3 runs 16 residues.

The J gene is TRBJ1-2, the V gene TRBV5-1, with 8 bases identical to TRBD1. CDR3 length: 14 residues. Germline-derived CDR1 and CDR2 are SGHRS and YFSETQ. With V trimmed by 2 bases and J by 4 bases, 4 bases remained unmatched. The CDR3 DNA follows: TGCGCCAGCAGCTTAAGACAGGGGAGCTATGGCTACACCTTC. Translation gives CASSLRQGSYGYTF.

The chain uses TRBV6-6 and TRBJ2-7, with 7 bases lining up with TRBD2. Looked up from germline, CDR1 is MNHNY and CDR2 is SVGAGI (reference sequence). CDR3 length: 14 amino acids. Germline trimming cut 2 bases from V and 2 bases from J; bases unmatched to any gene: 3. CDR3 residues: CASSYPGTTYEQYF. CDR3 in DNA: TGTGCCAGCAGTTACCCCGGGACTACCTACGAGCAGTACTTC.

Comments on this clone: A junction end diverges from the germline sequence, so it may reflect a read error. The CDR3 coding sequence is TGTGCCAGCAGTTTATCAACCGGGGAAGAGAGAAGGTCTTTT. Encoded protein: CASSLSTGEERRSF. The chain is built from TRBV27 and TRBJ2-3, with D possibly TRBD2 on 5 matching bases. Germline values: CDR1 MNHEY, CDR2 SMNVEV (reference sequence). The CDR3 has 14 residues.

The chain recombines TRBV5-1 with TRBJ2-7; the match to TRBD1 covers 8 bases. CDR1 is SGHRS, CDR2 YFSETQ, per germline. This CDR3 has 15 amino acids. V gave up 5 bases and J gave up 1 base; unmatched junction bases: 8. The CDR3 DNA reads as TGCGCCAGCAGACCCGACAGGGGTCCTTCCTACGAGCAGTACTTC. Translating it yields CASRPDRGPSYEQYF. Based on the CDR3 plus reference TRBV5-1 and TRBJ2-7, the full variable domain is KAGVTQTPRYLIKTRGQQVTLSCSPISGHRSVSWYQQTPGQGLQFLFEYFSETQRNKGNFPGRFSGRQFSNSRSEMNVSTLELGDSALYLCASRPDRGPSYEQYFGPGTRLTVT.

V usage is TRBV27 and J usage is TRBJ1-5, with D unclear. The length of the CDR3 is 12 residues. Trimming cost V 6 bases and J 7 bases, with 10 bases left between them. Germline V gene lookup returns CDR1 MNHEY and CDR2 SMNVEV (reference sequence). CDR3 in amino acids: CASSSTGQPQHF. In DNA, the CDR3 is TGTGCCAGCAGCTCGACCGGACAGCCCCAGCATTTT.